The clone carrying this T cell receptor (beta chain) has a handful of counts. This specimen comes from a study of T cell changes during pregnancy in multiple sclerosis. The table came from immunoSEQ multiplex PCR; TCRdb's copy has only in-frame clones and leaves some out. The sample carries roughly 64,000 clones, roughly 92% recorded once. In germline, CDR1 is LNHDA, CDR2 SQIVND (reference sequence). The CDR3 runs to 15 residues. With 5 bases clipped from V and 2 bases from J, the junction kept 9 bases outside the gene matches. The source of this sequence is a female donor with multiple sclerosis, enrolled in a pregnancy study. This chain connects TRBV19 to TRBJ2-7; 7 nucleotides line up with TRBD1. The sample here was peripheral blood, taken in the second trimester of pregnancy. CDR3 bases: TGTGCCAGTAGTCCCGTCCGGGACAGAGCCTACGAGCAGTACTTC. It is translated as CASSPVRDRAYEQYF. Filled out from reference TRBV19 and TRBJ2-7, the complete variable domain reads DGGITQSPKYLFRKEGQNVTLSCEQNLNHDAMYWYRQDPGQGLRLIYYSQIVNDFQKGDIAEGYSVSREKKESFPLTVTSAQKNPTAFYLCASSPVRDRAYEQYFGPGTRLTVT.